This T cell receptor beta chain originates from a study of CD8 T cells in Susac syndrome. This CDR3 spans 12 amino acids. V lost 0 bases, J lost 8 bases, and 7 bases lay in between. Germline V gives CDR1 SGHNT, CDR2 YYREEE (reference sequence). The authors reverse transcribed roughly 0.5 to 1 ug RNA with random hexamers. TCRdb recomputed calls from the immunoSEQ multiplex PCR reads with MiXCR, one row per CDR3 protein. The sample lists just over 300,000 distinct CDR3 sequences, 92% occurring once. This clonotype has only one observation. Its antigen is unidentified. The study's findings and limits: That the number of individuals in its TCR sequencing and HLA analysis was relatively small was acknowledged by the study.

Sequencing was carried out using CD4+ T cells from PBMCs. The chain combines TRBV5-4 with TRBJ2-3; D remains unclear. The source of this sequence is a human donor with multiple sclerosis. CDR3 coding DNA: TGTGCCAGCAGCTTGGGGAGAGGTACGCAGTATTTT. This sequence encodes CASSLGRGTQYF.